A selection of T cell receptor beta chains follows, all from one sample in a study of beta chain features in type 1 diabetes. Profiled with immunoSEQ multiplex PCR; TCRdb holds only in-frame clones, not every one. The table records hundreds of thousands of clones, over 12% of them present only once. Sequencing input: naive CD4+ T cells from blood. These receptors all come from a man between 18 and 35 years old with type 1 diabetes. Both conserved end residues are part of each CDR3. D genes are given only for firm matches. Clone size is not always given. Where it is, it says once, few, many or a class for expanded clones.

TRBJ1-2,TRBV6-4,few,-,CASSEEGNYGYTF,TGTGCCAGCAGTGAGGAGGGGAACTATGGCTACACCTTC
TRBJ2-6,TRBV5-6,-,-,CASSLEGSVAFGANVLTF,TGTGCCAGCAGCTTGGAGGGTTCTGTGGCATTTGGGGCCAACGTCCTGACTTTC
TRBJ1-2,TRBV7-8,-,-,CASSTVRDGYTF,TGTGCCAGCAGCACGGTGAGGGATGGCTACACCTTC
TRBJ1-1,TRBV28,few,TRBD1,CASSLADRATEAFF,TGTGCCAGCAGTCTTGCGGACAGGGCCACTGAAGCTTTCTTT
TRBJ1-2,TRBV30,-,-,CAWSVSVNGYTF,TGTGCCTGGAGTGTATCGGTTAATGGCTACACCTTC
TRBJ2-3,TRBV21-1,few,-,CASSKGGFLRTDTQYF,TGTGCCAGCAGCAAGGGGGGATTTCTCCGCACAGATACGCAGTATTTT
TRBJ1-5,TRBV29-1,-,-,CSVQINSNQPQHF,TGCAGCGTCCAGATCAATAGCAATCAGCCCCAGCATTTT
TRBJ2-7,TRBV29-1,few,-,CSVEQGLSEQYF,TGCAGCGTTGAGCAGGGGTTGAGCGAGCAGTACTTC
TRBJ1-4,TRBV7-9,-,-,CASTRSGTRHEKLFF,TGTGCCAGCACGAGGAGTGGGACACGGCATGAAAAACTGTTTTTT
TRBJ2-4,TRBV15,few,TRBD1,CATSRDRAGGRNIQYF,TGTGCCACCAGCAGAGATCGGGCAGGGGGTCGAAACATTCAGTACTTC
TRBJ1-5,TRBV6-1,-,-,CAVRDTTTKPQHF,TGTGCCGTCCGGGACACTACCACCAAGCCCCAGCATTTT
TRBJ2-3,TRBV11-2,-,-,CASSLNRDTTTDTQYF,TGTGCCAGCAGCTTAAACCGGGACACTACCACAGATACGCAGTATTTT
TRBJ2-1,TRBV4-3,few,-,CASSLSASYNEQFF,TGCGCCAGCAGCCTCAGTGCGAGTTACAATGAGCAGTTCTTC
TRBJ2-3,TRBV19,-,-,CASSEGMGRGDTQYF,TGTGCCAGTAGTGAGGGGATGGGACGAGGAGATACGCAGTATTTT
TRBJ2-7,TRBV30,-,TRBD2,CAWSGLAVYEQYF,TGTGCCTGGAGTGGGCTAGCGGTCTACGAGCAGTACTTC
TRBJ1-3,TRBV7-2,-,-,CASSSGHTIYF,TGTGCCAGCAGCTCCGGTCACACCATATATTTT
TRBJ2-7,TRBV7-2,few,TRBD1,CASSIDRGPYEQYF,TGTGCCAGCAGCATTGACAGGGGGCCGTACGAGCAGTACTTC
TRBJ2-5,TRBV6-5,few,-,CASSSNYIVGTQYF,TGTGCCAGCAGTTCCAACTATATAGTGGGGACCCAGTACTTC
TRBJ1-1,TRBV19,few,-,CASTSPPGAQTNTEAFF,TGTGCCAGTACCTCCCCGCCGGGCGCCCAGACGAACACTGAAGCTTTCTTT
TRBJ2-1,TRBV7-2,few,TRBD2,CASSFGRGSYNEQFF,TGTGCCAGCAGCTTCGGGAGGGGATCCTACAATGAGCAGTTCTTC
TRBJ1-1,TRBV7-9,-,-,CASSPESRRAFF,TGTGCCAGCAGCCCCGAGTCCCGAAGGGCTTTCTTT
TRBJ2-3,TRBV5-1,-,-,CASSLGPGGDTQYF,TGCGCCAGCAGCTTGGGCCCCGGGGGTGATACGCAGTATTTT
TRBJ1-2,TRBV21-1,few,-,CASSKVGGYTF,TGTGCCAGCAGCAAAGTCGGTGGCTACACCTTC
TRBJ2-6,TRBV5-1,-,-,CASSLAPGREVGANVLTF,TGCGCCAGCAGCTTGGCTCCGGGCCGAGAAGTAGGGGCCAACGTCCTGACTTTC
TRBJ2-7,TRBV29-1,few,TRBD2,CSAIEPRGSSYEQYF,TGCAGCGCCATTGAGCCGCGGGGGAGCTCCTACGAGCAGTACTTC
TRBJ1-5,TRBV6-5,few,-,CASRPEVGNQPQHF,TGTGCCAGCAGACCCGAGGTAGGCAATCAGCCCCAGCATTTT
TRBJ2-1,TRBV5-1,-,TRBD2,CASSGGSGNNYNEQFF,TGCGCCAGCAGCGGAGGTAGCGGGAATAACTACAATGAGCAGTTCTTC
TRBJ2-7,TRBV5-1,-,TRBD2,CASSFLAGVDYEQYF,TGCGCCAGCAGCTTCTTAGCGGGAGTGGATTACGAGCAGTACTTC
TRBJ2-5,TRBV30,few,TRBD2,CAVAGGGETQYF,TGTGCCGTAGCGGGAGGAGGGGAGACCCAGTACTTC
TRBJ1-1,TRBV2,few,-,CASSGWFGAFF,TGTGCCAGCAGTGGATGGTTTGGAGCTTTCTTT
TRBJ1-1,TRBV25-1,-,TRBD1,CASSPPGTVRSGEAFF,TGTGCCAGCAGTCCTCCCGGGACAGTGCGGTCCGGTGAAGCTTTCTTT
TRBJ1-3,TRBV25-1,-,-,CASSHGSGNTIYF,TGTGCCAGCAGTCATGGGTCTGGAAACACCATATATTTT
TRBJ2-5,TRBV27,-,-,CASSLSRVQETQYF,TGTGCCAGCAGTTTATCGAGGGTCCAAGAGACCCAGTACTTC
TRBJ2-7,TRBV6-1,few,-,CASSPLTRLAYEQYF,TGTGCCAGCAGTCCCCTAACTAGGCTCGCCTACGAGCAGTACTTC
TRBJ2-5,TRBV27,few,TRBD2,CASRPGGGTYQETQYF,TGTGCCAGCAGGCCTGGCGGGGGGACGTACCAAGAGACCCAGTACTTC
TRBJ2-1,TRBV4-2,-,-,CASSQVSYNEQFF,TGTGCCAGCAGCCAAGTATCCTACAATGAGCAGTTCTTC
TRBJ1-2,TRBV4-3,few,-,CASSQGPGKGGYTF,TGCGCCAGCAGCCAGGGGCCCGGGAAGGGAGGCTACACCTTC
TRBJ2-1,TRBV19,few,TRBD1,CASSMRDRDQFF,TGTGCCAGTAGTATGAGGGACAGGGATCAGTTCTTC
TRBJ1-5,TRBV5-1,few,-,CASSLDGSNQPQHF,TGCGCCAGCAGCTTAGATGGAAGCAATCAGCCCCAGCATTTT
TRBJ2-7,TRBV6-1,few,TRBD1,CASRTGFYEQYF,TGTGCCAGCAGGACAGGGTTCTACGAGCAGTACTTC
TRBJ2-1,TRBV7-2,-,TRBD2,CASSLAPGLAGDNEQFF,TGTGCCAGCAGCTTAGCCCCTGGGCTAGCGGGGGACAATGAGCAGTTCTTC
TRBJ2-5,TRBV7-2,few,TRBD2,CAITSGGPEETQYF,TGTGCCATAACTAGCGGGGGGCCGGAGGAGACCCAGTACTTC
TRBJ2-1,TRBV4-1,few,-,CASSLRKEYNEQFF,TGCGCCAGCAGCCTACGGAAGGAATACAATGAGCAGTTCTTC
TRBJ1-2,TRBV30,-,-,CAWSVVRTGYTF,TGTGCCTGGAGTGTAGTAAGGACCGGCTACACCTTC
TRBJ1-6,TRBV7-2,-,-,CASSLTNSPLHF,TGTGCCAGCAGCTTAACGAATTCACCCCTCCACTTT
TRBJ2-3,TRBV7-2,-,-,CASSLERTDTQYF,TGTGCCAGCAGCTTAGAGAGGACAGATACGCAGTATTTT
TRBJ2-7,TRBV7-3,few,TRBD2,CASSLGSSGSYEQYF,TGTGCCAGCAGCTTAGGTTCTAGCGGCTCCTACGAGCAGTACTTC
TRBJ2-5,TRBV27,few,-,CASSLMGRETQYF,TGTGCCAGCAGTTTAATGGGTAGGGAGACCCAGTACTTC